The following is a TCR beta chain sequence with its context. As yet, its antigen is unknown. This sample is drawn from a study of PD-1 blockade in mismatch repair-deficient tumors. Points from the study as a whole: Tumor-resident clones, often undetectable pretreatment in blood, expanded then contracted after pembrolizumab.

The TCR-sequenced patients were three responders to pembrolizumab. TCRdb keeps only in-frame clones here, not all; method: immunoSEQ multiplex PCR. The table shows 80,000 to 130,000 clones, with about four fifths occurring only once. Sequences were derived from peripheral blood, sampled approximately 35 weeks after starting pembrolizumab. This receptor was identified in an adult with mismatch repair-deficient cancer.

DNA of the CDR3: TGCGCCAGCAGTCAATCGACAGGGGCGCCACCTTCCCCTGAAGCTTTCTTT. Its translation is CASSQSTGAPPSPEAFF. J is TRBJ1-1 and V is TRBV23-1; 8 nucleotides agree with TRBD1. TRBV23-1 is annotated as an ORF whose role is uncertain. V lost 0 bases to trimming and J lost 6 bases; unmatched junction nucleotides: 12. CDR3 length equals 17 residues.